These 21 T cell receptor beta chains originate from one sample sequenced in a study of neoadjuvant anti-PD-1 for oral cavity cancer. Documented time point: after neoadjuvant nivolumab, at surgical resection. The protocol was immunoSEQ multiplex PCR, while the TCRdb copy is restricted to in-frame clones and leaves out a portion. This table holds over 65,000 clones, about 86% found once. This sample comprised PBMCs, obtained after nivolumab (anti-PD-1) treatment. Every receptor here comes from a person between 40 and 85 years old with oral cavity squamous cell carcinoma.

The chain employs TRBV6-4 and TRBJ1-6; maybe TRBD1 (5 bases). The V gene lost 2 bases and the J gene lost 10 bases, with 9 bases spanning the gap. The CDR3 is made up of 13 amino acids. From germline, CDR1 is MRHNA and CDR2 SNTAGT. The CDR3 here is CASSDRAGSPLHF. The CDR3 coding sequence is TGTGCCAGCAGTGACAGGGCAGGGTCACCCCTCCACTTT.

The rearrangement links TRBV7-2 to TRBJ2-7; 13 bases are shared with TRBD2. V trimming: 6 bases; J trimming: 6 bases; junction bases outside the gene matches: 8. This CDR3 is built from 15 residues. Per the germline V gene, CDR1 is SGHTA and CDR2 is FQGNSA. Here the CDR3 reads CASSKRLAGGLEQYF. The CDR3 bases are TGTGCCAGCAGTAAACGACTAGCGGGAGGTCTCGAGCAGTACTTC.

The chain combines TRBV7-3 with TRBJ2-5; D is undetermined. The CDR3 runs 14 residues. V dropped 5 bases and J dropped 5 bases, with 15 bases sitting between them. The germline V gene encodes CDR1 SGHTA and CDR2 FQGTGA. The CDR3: CASSPGSRLETQYF. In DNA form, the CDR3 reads TGTGCCAGCAGCCCTGGTAGTCGGTTGGAGACCCAGTACTTC.

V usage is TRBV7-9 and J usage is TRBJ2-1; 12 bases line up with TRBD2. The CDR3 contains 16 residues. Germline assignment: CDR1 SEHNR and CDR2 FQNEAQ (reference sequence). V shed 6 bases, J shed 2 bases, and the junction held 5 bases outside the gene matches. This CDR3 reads CASSPRTSGTYNEQFF. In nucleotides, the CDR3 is TGTGCCAGCAGTCCTAGGACTAGCGGGACCTACAATGAGCAGTTCTTC.

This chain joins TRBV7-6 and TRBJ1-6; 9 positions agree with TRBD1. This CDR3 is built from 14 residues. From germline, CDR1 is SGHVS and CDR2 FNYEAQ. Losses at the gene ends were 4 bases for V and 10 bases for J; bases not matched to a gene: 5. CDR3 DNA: TGTGCCAGCAGCTCGGACAGGGGATTATCACCCCTCCACTTT. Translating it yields CASSSDRGLSPLHF.

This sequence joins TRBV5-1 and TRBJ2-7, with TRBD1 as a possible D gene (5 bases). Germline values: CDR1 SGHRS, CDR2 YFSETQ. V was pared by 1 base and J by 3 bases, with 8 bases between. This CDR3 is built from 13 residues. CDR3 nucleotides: TGCGCCAGCAGCTTGAGGGGCCACTACGAGCAGTACTTC. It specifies CASSLRGHYEQYF.

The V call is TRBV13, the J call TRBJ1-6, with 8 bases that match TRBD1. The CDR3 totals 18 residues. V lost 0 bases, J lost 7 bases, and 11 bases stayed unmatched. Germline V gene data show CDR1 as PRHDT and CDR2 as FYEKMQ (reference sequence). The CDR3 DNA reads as TGTGCCAGCAGCTTAGGTGGTGGGGCAGGGGGCAGGAATTCACCCCTCCACTTT. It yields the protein CASSLGGGAGGRNSPLHF.

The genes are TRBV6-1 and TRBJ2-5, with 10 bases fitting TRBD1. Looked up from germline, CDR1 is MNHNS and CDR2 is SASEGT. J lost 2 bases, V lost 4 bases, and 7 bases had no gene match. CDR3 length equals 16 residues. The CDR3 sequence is CASSVWGTGAQETQYF. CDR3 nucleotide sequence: TGTGCCAGCAGTGTATGGGGGACAGGGGCTCAAGAGACCCAGTACTTC.

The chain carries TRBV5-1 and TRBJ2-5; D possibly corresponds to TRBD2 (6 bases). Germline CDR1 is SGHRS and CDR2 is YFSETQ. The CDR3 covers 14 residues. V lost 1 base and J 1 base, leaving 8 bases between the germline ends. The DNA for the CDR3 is TGCGCCAGCAGCTTGCGGGGGTCCCAAGAGACCCAGTACTTC. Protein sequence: CASSLRGSQETQYF.

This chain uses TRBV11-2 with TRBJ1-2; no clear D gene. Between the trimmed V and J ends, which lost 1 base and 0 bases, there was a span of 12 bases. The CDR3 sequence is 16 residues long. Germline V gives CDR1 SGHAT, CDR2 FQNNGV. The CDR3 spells CASSLGQVGANYGYTF. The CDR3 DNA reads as TGTGCCAGCAGCTTAGGGCAGGTTGGAGCTAACTATGGCTACACCTTC.

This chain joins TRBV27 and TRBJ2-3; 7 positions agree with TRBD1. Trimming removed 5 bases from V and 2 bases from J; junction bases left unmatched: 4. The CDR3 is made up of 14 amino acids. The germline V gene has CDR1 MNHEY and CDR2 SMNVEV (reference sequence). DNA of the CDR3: TGTGCCAGCAGTAGCGACAGGGACACAGATACGCAGTATTTT. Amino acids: CASSSDRDTDTQYF.

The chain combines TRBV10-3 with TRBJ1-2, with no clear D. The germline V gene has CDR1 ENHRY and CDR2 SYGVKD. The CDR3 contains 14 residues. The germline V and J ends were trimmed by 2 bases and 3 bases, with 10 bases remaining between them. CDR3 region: CAISEGAGDYGYTF. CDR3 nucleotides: TGTGCCATCAGTGAGGGCGCAGGAGACTATGGCTACACCTTC.

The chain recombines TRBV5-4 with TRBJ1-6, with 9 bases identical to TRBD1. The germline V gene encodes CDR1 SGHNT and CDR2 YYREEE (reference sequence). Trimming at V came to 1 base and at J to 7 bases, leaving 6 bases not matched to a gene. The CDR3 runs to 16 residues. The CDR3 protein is CASSLSGTGSNSPLHF. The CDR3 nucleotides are TGTGCCAGCAGCTTGTCCGGGACAGGGTCCAATTCACCCCTCCACTTT.

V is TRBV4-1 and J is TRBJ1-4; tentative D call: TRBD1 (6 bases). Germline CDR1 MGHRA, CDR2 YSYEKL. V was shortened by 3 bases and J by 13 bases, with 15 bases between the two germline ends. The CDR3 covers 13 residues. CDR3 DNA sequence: TGCGCCAGCAGCCAGTATGACCTCAGGGGACTGTTTTTT. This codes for CASSQYDLRGLFF.

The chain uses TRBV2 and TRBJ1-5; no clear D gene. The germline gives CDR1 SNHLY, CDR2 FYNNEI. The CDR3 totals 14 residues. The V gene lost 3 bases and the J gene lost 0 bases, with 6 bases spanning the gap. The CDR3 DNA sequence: TGTGCCAGCAGTGAGGCGGTTAGCAATCAGCCCCAGCATTTT. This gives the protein CASSEAVSNQPQHF. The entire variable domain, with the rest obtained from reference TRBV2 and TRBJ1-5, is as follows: EPEVTQTPSHQVTQMGQEVILRCVPISNHLYFYWYRQILGQKVEFLVSFYNNEISEKSEIFDDQFSVERPDGSNFTLKIRSTKLEDSAMYFCASSEAVSNQPQHFGDGTRLSIL.

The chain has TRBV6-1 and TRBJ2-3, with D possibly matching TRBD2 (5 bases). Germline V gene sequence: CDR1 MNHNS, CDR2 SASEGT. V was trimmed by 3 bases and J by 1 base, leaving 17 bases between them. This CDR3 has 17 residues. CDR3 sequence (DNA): TGTGCCAGCAGTGAGCCTCTCGGGGTCGCTGGCACAGATACGCAGTATTTT. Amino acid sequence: CASSEPLGVAGTDTQYF.

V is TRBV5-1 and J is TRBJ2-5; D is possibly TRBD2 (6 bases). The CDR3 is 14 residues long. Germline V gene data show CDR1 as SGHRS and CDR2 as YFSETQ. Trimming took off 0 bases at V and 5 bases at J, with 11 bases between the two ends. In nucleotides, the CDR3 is TGCGCCAGCAGCTTGGCCCCAGGGAGGGAGACCCAGTACTTC. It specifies CASSLAPGRETQYF.

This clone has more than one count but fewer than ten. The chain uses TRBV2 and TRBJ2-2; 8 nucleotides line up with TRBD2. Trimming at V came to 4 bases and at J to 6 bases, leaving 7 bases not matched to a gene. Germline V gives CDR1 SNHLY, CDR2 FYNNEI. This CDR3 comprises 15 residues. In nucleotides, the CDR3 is TGTGCCAGCAGTGGCATTAGCGGGGCCCCCGGGGAGCTGTTTTTT. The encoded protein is CASSGISGAPGELFF.

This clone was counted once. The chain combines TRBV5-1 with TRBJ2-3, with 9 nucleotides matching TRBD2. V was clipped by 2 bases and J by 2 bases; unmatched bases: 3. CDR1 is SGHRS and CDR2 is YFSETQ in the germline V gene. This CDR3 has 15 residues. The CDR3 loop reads CASSFASGTTDTQYF. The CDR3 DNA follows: TGCGCCAGCAGCTTCGCTAGCGGGACCACAGATACGCAGTATTTT.

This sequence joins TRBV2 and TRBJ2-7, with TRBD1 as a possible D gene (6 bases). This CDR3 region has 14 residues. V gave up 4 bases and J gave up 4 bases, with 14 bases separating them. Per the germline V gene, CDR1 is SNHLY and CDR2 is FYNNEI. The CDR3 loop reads CASSVSGVGYEQYF. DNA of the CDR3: TGTGCCAGCAGTGTGTCAGGGGTGGGTTACGAGCAGTACTTC.

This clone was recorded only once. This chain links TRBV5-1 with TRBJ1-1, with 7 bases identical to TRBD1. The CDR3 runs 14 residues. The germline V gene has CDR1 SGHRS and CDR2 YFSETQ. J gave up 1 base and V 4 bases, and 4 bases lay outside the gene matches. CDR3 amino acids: CASSRGQTNTEAFF. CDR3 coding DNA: TGCGCCAGCAGCAGGGGGCAGACGAACACTGAAGCTTTCTTT. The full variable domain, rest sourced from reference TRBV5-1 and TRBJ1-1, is KAGVTQTPRYLIKTRGQQVTLSCSPISGHRSVSWYQQTPGQGLQFLFEYFSETQRNKGNFPGRFSGRQFSNSRSEMNVSTLELGDSALYLCASSRGQTNTEAFFGQGTRLTVV.